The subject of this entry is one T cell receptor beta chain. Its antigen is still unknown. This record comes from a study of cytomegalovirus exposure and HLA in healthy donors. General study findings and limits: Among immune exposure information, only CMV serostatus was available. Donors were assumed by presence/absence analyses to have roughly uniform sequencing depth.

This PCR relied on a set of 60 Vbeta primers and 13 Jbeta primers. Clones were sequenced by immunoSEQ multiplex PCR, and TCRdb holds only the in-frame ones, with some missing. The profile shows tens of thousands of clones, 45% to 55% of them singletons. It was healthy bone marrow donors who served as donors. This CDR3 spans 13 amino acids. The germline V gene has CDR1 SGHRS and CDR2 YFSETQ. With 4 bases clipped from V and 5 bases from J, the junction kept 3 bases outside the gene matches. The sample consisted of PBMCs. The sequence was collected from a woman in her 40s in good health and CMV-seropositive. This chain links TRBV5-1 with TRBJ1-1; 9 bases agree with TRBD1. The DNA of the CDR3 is TGCGCCAGCAGCCCGGACAGGGGAACTGAAGCTTTCTTT. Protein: CASSPDRGTEAFF.